These 14 T cell receptor beta chains were sequenced from one sample in a study of shared clonotypes between healthy human individuals. Here immunoSEQ multiplex PCR was the method, and the copy in TCRdb shows in-frame clones only, minus some. Among roughly 2.4 million clones, 95% were seen once, and the ten largest hold approximately 0.13%. Sequenced input: naive CD4+ T cells sorted from blood. The subset here: CD45RA+ positively selected. These receptors all come from a man aged 18 to 35 in good health.

The DNA for the CDR3 is TGTGCCAGCAGTGTGTTGACTAGCGGGATCCAAGAGACCCAGTACTTC. Translating gives CASSVLTSGIQETQYF. V is TRBV25-1 and J is TRBJ2-5; 11 nucleotides agree with TRBD2. Germline lookup yields CDR1 MGHDK and CDR2 SYGVNS. J lost 1 base, V lost 4 bases, and 5 bases had no gene match. The CDR3 has 16 amino acids.

The genes are TRBV11-2 and TRBJ2-7; D is possibly TRBD1 (6 bases). V was shortened by 8 bases and J by 1 base, with 30 bases between the two germline ends. This CDR3 has 19 residues. Germline V gene data show CDR1 as SGHAT and CDR2 as FQNNGV. CDR3 protein: CASRGFWAPRPGDSYEQYF. The DNA for the CDR3 is TGTGCCAGCCGTGGGTTTTGGGCTCCCCGGCCAGGGGATTCCTACGAGCAGTACTTC.

As concerns this clone: Other DNA sequences in this sample translate to the same CDR3. V is TRBV7-9 and J is TRBJ2-3; possible D gene TRBD2, 5 bases. Germline V gene data show CDR1 as SEHNR and CDR2 as FQNEAQ (reference sequence). Deletions cut 5 bases from V and 6 bases from J, with 9 bases between. The CDR3 is 12 amino acids. For the CDR3, the DNA is TGTGCCAGCAGCCCGGGGAGCGATACGCAGTATTTT. Amino acid sequence: CASSPGSDTQYF.

V and J are TRBV10-3 and TRBJ1-6; D gene ambiguous. Per the germline V gene, CDR1 is ENHRY and CDR2 is SYGVKD. The CDR3 has 14 amino acids. The V end was cut by 2 bases, the J end by 6 bases, with 8 bases between. CDR3: CAISEGQPNSPLHF. The DNA for the CDR3 is TGTGCCATCAGTGAGGGGCAGCCTAATTCACCCCTCCACTTT.

This chain connects TRBV7-9 to TRBJ1-6; a possible D gene is TRBD1 (6 bases). CDR1 SEHNR and CDR2 FQNEAQ come from the germline V gene (reference sequence). Trimming removed 1 base from V and 6 bases from J, with 13 bases in between. This CDR3 contains 16 residues. The CDR3 DNA sequence: TGTGCCAGCAGCTTAGATAGGAGCAGGGGTAATTCACCCCTCCACTTT. Translated: CASSLDRSRGNSPLHF. The full variable domain, rest sourced from reference TRBV7-9 and TRBJ1-6, is DTGVSQNPRHKITKRGQNVTFRCDPISEHNRLYWYRQTLGQGPEFLTYFQNEAQLEKSRLLSDRFSAERPKGSFSTLEIQRTEQGDSAMYLCASSLDRSRGNSPLHFGNGTRLTVT.

V and J are TRBV9 and TRBJ2-1; TRBD1 matches 12 bases. The CDR3 is made up of 18 amino acids. After removal of 0 bases from V and 9 bases from J, the junction contained 13 bases not matched to a gene. CDR1 SGDLS and CDR2 YYNGEE come from the germline V gene. CDR3 protein: CASSVAGHGTGGPLEQFF. The DNA for the CDR3 is TGTGCCAGCAGCGTAGCGGGTCATGGGACAGGGGGCCCACTTGAGCAGTTCTTC.

The chain is built from TRBV5-1 and TRBJ2-1; D is ambiguous. The CDR3 is made up of 15 amino acids. The germline V gene encodes CDR1 SGHRS and CDR2 YFSETQ. Trimming pared 3 bases from V and 0 bases from J, leaving 10 bases between. The DNA for the CDR3 is TGCGCCAGCAGCTGGGCGTGGAGCTCCTACAATGAGCAGTTCTTC. Translation: CASSWAWSSYNEQFF.

This clone was seen just once. CDR3 DNA: TGTGCCAGTAGTATAATCGGCGGGAGGCACTACGAGCAGTACTTC. This sequence encodes CASSIIGGRHYEQYF. V is TRBV19 and J is TRBJ2-7; 8 nucleotides agree with TRBD2. Germline V gives CDR1 LNHDA, CDR2 SQIVND (reference sequence). V was pared by 2 bases and J by 3 bases, with 6 bases of the junction left unmatched. The CDR3 is 15 residues long. Full variable domain (remainder filled in from reference TRBV19 and TRBJ2-7): DGGITQSPKYLFRKEGQNVTLSCEQNLNHDAMYWYRQDPGQGLRLIYYSQIVNDFQKGDIAEGYSVSREKKESFPLTVTSAQKNPTAFYLCASSIIGGRHYEQYFGPGTRLTVT.

The CDR3 loop reads CASNSANTGELFF. The CDR3 DNA is TGTGCCAGCAACAGCGCGAACACCGGGGAGCTGTTTTTT. The chain couples TRBV27 to TRBJ2-2; D call uncertain. Germline V gives CDR1 MNHEY, CDR2 SMNVEV (reference sequence). The length of the CDR3 is 13 residues. The V gene lost 7 bases and the J gene lost 0 bases, with 6 bases spanning the gap.

The rearrangement joins TRBV10-2 to TRBJ2-5, with a weak D call TRBD1 (7 bases). The V end was cut by 6 bases, the J end by 1 base, with 15 bases between. The germline CDR1 and CDR2 sequences are WSHSY and SAAADI. The CDR3 loop spans 15 amino acids. CDR3 protein: CASRSGRQGQETQYF. CDR3 nucleotides: TGCGCCAGCAGATCCGGGAGACAGGGCCAAGAGACCCAGTACTTC.

The chain joins TRBV18 to TRBJ2-2; the D is unclear. V lost 1 base, J lost 3 bases, and 3 bases lay in between. The CDR3 covers 13 residues. The germline V gene has CDR1 KGHSH and CDR2 LQKENI. The CDR3 loop is CASSPLYTGELFF. The CDR3 nucleotides are TGTGCCAGCTCACCACTCTACACCGGGGAGCTGTTTTTT.

V gene TRBV5-6 combines with J gene TRBJ2-1; 11 nucleotides align to TRBD2. CDR1 SGHDT and CDR2 YYEEEE come from the germline V gene. V was clipped by 2 bases and J by 5 bases; unmatched bases: 3. The CDR3 contains 15 residues. Here the CDR3 DNA reads TGTGCCAGCAGCTTAGGGACTAGCGGTCACAATGAGCAGTTCTTC. Translating gives CASSLGTSGHNEQFF.

This clone was seen once. The chain combines TRBV7-8 with TRBJ2-1; 7 bases map to TRBD2. The CDR3 contains 15 residues. The germline gives CDR1 SGHVS, CDR2 FQNEAQ. Unmatched junction bases numbered 8, after V lost 0 bases and J lost 9 bases. In DNA form, the CDR3 reads TGTGCCAGCAGCTTAGCCGGACTAGATGTTTTTGAGCAGTTCTTC. It translates to CASSLAGLDVFEQFF.

V and J are TRBV10-1 and TRBJ2-3; 7 positions agree with TRBD1. V trimming: 8 bases; J trimming: 7 bases; junction bases outside the gene matches: 12. This CDR3 has 14 residues. From germline, CDR1 is WNHNN and CDR2 SYGVQD (reference sequence). CDR3 in DNA: TGCGCCAGCTCTACGGGACAGTCCTTGAATACGCAGTATTTT. Translated, it gives CASSTGQSLNTQYF.